The 7 T cell receptor beta chains given below trace back to one sample, sequenced in a study of T cell responses to AZD1222 COVID-19 vaccine. Sequencing was performed with immunoSEQ multiplex PCR; in TCRdb, only in-frame clones are kept and a portion is missing. This sample has 100,000 to 120,000 clones, with about 85% found just once. The specimen was peripheral blood, collected on day 0 of AZD1222 vaccination. The receptors originated from an adult in good health.

This clone was detected only once. The V call is TRBV5-4, the J call TRBJ2-2; 9 bases are a match to TRBD2. V was clipped by 6 bases and J by 2 bases; unmatched bases: 14. Per the germline V gene, CDR1 is SGHNT and CDR2 is YYREEE (reference sequence). This CDR3 spans 18 amino acids. CDR3 DNA: TGTGCCAGCACCCTGCGCGGGGGGGCCAACCATAACACCGGGGAGCTGTTTTTT. Encoded protein: CASTLRGGANHNTGELFF. The full variable domain, in which reference TRBV5-4 and TRBJ2-2 provide the parts outside the CDR3, is ETGVTQSPTHLIKTRGQQVTLRCSSQSGHNTVSWYQQALGQGPQFIFQYYREEENGRGNFPPRFSGLQFPNYSSELNVNALELDDSALYLCASTLRGGANHNTGELFFGEGSRLTVL.

V is TRBV6-5 and J is TRBJ1-1, with D possibly being TRBD1 (6 bases). Per germline, CDR1 MNHEY and CDR2 SVGAGI. The V gene lost 6 bases and the J gene lost 1 base, with 12 bases spanning the gap. CDR3 size: 14 residues. The CDR3 bases are TGTGCCAGCAGCCTGGACAGCCCGAACACTGAAGCTTTCTTT. Its protein product is CASSLDSPNTEAFF.

The chain joins TRBV19 to TRBJ2-7; the D gene is possibly TRBD1 (6 bases). Germline V lookup: CDR1 LNHDA, CDR2 SQIVND (reference sequence). There are 14 residues in the CDR3. The germline V and J ends were trimmed by 7 bases and 3 bases, with 16 bases remaining between them. The CDR3: CASNPGQGLYEQYF. In DNA form, the CDR3 reads TGTGCCAGTAACCCGGGACAAGGCCTCTACGAGCAGTACTTC.

The J gene is TRBJ1-6, the V gene TRBV5-1; the D gene is possibly TRBD1 (5 bases). The V end lost 2 bases, the J end lost 7 bases, and 10 bases lay between the germline ends. The CDR3 contains 14 residues. Per germline, CDR1 SGHRS and CDR2 YFSETQ. The CDR3 reads CASSFEGQNSPLHF. DNA for the CDR3: TGCGCCAGCAGCTTTGAGGGGCAGAATTCACCCCTCCACTTT.

In its sample, this clone was seen once. The chain employs TRBV25-1 and TRBJ2-3; TRBD1 matches 7 bases. The V segment lost 4 bases and the J segment 4 bases; nucleotides outside the gene matches: 5. This CDR3 is built from 14 residues. Germline V gene lookup returns CDR1 MGHDK and CDR2 SYGVNS. The CDR3 coding sequence is TGTGCCAGCAGTGCCAGGGGGAGCTCAGATACGCAGTATTTT. This gives the protein CASSARGSSDTQYF.

In its sample, this clone was seen once. The rearrangement joins TRBV7-8 to TRBJ1-5, with D perhaps TRBD1 (6 bases). This CDR3 comprises 17 residues. Germline V gene data show CDR1 as SGHVS and CDR2 as FQNEAQ. Deletions cut 6 bases from V and 0 bases from J, with 18 bases between. CDR3 sequence (DNA): TGTGCCAGCAGTCTTAGTCGGGGGCAGTATAGCAATCAGCCCCAGCATTTT. This sequence encodes CASSLSRGQYSNQPQHF.

The chain joins TRBV1 to TRBJ1-2. TRBV1 is a pseudogene. The CDR3 runs to 15 residues. CDR3 amino acids: CTSSQETIRDSGYTF. DNA of the CDR3: TGCACCAGCAGCCAAGAGACTATAAGGGATTCGGGCTACACCTTC.